This T cell receptor beta chain was documented in a study of T cell changes during pregnancy in multiple sclerosis. This clone was recorded once. The CDR3 is made up of 19 amino acids. V was clipped by 0 bases and J by 2 bases; unmatched bases: 11. CDR1 and CDR2 (germline): LNHNV, YYDKDF (reference sequence). Here immunoSEQ multiplex PCR was the method, and the copy in TCRdb shows in-frame clones only, minus some. The sample includes some 50,000 clones, 85% to 95% of them seen just once. The receptor's source is a female donor with multiple sclerosis, enrolled in a pregnancy study. V usage is TRBV15 and J usage is TRBJ2-3, with TRBD2 identical over 10 bases. The material sequenced was CD8+ T cells from peripheral blood mononuclear cells, taken in the first trimester of pregnancy. CDR3 bases: TGTGCCACCAGCAGAGAAGGGCTAGCGGGAGATTTTGCCACAGATACGCAGTATTTT. Translating gives CATSREGLAGDFATDTQYF.